What follows describes a single T cell receptor beta chain. The data belong to a study of CD8 T cells in ankylosing spondylitis. TCRdb analysed the 5' RACE reads with MiXCR anew, one entry per CDR3 protein. The sample contains a few hundred thousand distinct CDR3 sequences, approximately 20% of which appear only once. The source is a male donor with ankylosing spondylitis or in good health (not recorded which). Sequenced input: blood, either unsorted or a sorted T cell fraction (not recorded which).

CDR3 sequence reads: CASSSAPQETAQETQYF. Here the CDR3 DNA reads TGTGCCAGCAGCTCCGCTCCCCAAGAGACGGCTCAAGAGACCCAGTACTTC. The V and J genes are TRBV7-8 and TRBJ2-5; D not certain. Germline V CDR1 and CDR2: SGHVS, FQNEAQ. The CDR3 runs to 17 residues. The V and J ends lost 4 bases and 2 bases respectively, with 20 bases between them.